This T cell receptor (beta chain) was recorded in a study of cytomegalovirus exposure and HLA in healthy donors. This CDR3 has 16 amino acids. Germline CDR1 and CDR2: SEHNR and FQNEAQ (reference sequence). V trimming: 5 bases; J trimming: 9 bases; junction bases outside the gene matches: 13. The PCR had 60 Vbeta and 13 Jbeta primers. The assay was immunoSEQ multiplex PCR, and TCRdb's table has in-frame clones only and misses some. The table shows some 200,000 clones, with 82% occurring only once. V gene TRBV7-9 combines with J gene TRBJ2-5; TRBD1 matches 12 bases. The sequence came from a boy aged 2 to 10 in good health and CMV-seronegative. The sample taken for sequencing was PBMCs. The CDR3 reads CASSDNRDRGHSAQYF. The CDR3 DNA sequence: TGTGCCAGCAGCGACAACCGGGACAGGGGGCATTCAGCCCAGTACTTC.